The 20 T cell receptor beta chains given below trace back to one sample, sequenced in a study of patients and donors after allogeneic stem cell transplantation. TCRdb re-derived calls from the RT-PCR reads in MiXCR, one entry per CDR3 protein. Of about 410,000 distinct CDR3 sequences listed, 15% to 20% are singletons. The specimen sequenced was blood, either unsorted or a sorted T cell fraction (not recorded which). The receptor set was obtained from a human donor who was either an allogeneic HSCT recipient or a stem cell or donor lymphocyte infusion donor (not recorded which). It is not recorded whose cells these are; they may come from a transplant donor.

V gene TRBV2 combines with J gene TRBJ2-7; 7 positions match TRBD1. Germline CDR1 SNHLY, CDR2 FYNNEI. With 11 bases clipped from V and 4 bases from J, the junction kept 5 bases outside the gene matches. The CDR3 totals 11 residues. The CDR3 sequence is CAGTGDYEQYF. DNA for the CDR3: TGTGCCGGAACAGGGGATTACGAGCAGTACTTC. The variable domain in full, with the rest retrieved from reference TRBV2 and TRBJ2-7, is EPEVTQTPSHQVTQMGQEVILRCVPISNHLYFYWYRQILGQKVEFLVSFYNNEISEKSEIFDDQFSVERPDGSNFTLKIRSTKLEDSAMYFCAGTGDYEQYFGPGTRLTVT.

The J gene is TRBJ2-5, the V gene TRBV7-3; 9 bases match TRBD2. CDR3 length: 17 residues. Germline V gene lookup returns CDR1 SGHTA and CDR2 FQGTGA. The J segment lost 4 bases and the V segment lost 1 base, leaving 10 bases of the junction unmatched. CDR3 residues: CASSLRSGGGAGETQYF. CDR3 coding DNA: TGTGCCAGCAGCTTAAGGTCGGGCGGGGGGGCCGGAGAGACCCAGTACTTC.

The gene calls are TRBV20-1 and TRBJ2-4; D gene unclear. CDR1 DFQATT and CDR2 SNEGSKA come from the germline V gene (reference sequence). V was shortened by 5 bases and J by 7 bases, with 9 bases between the two germline ends. This CDR3 spans 11 amino acids. The chain's CDR3 is CSAPEINIQYF. As DNA, the CDR3 is TGCAGTGCTCCAGAGATCAACATTCAGTACTTC.

There are a few counts of this clonotype. The chain recombines TRBV9 with TRBJ1-3, with TRBD1 as a possible D gene (5 bases). The CDR3 consists of 14 residues. Germline values: CDR1 SGDLS, CDR2 YYNGEE. The V end was cut by 2 bases, the J end by 2 bases, with 8 bases between. DNA of the CDR3: TGTGCCAGCAGCGTGGAGGGGACTGGAAACACCATATATTTT. Translation: CASSVEGTGNTIYF.

The rearrangement joins TRBV4-3 to TRBJ2-2; possible D gene TRBD1, 5 bases. The CDR3 is 16 amino acids. CDR1 is LGHNA and CDR2 is YSLEER in the germline V gene. V lost 2 bases, J lost 7 bases, and 17 bases lay in between. CDR3 bases: TGCGCCAGCAGCCAAAGGTGGCAGGGTCTCAGCGGGGAGCTGTTTTTT. As protein: CASSQRWQGLSGELFF.

This clonotype was observed a few times. The V gene is TRBV20-1, the J gene TRBJ2-1; D unclear. In germline, CDR1 is DFQATT, CDR2 SNEGSKA (reference sequence). Trimming shortened V by 1 base and J by 8 bases, and 9 bases separated the two germline ends. The CDR3 is 12 residues long. DNA for the CDR3: TGCAGTGCTAGAGGCCTTATTGATGAGCAGTTCTTC. Translation: CSARGLIDEQFF.

The chain uses TRBV29-1 and TRBJ1-6; D unclear. Deletions cut 8 bases from V and 9 bases from J, with 20 bases between. The CDR3 runs to 14 residues. The V gene's germline CDR1 is SQVTM and CDR2 ANQGSEA. The CDR3 DNA reads as TGCAGCTCGGTGAGGACCAATGGTGGTTCACCCCTCCACTTT. Encoded protein: CSSVRTNGGSPLHF.

The rearrangement uses TRBV6-1 and TRBJ1-5; D gene unclear. Germline V gene lookup returns CDR1 MNHNS and CDR2 SASEGT. Deletions cut 4 bases from V and 0 bases from J, with 7 bases between. The CDR3 has 14 residues. The CDR3 DNA reads TGTGCCAGCAGTGTTACTTTTAGCAATCAGCCCCAGCATTTT. Its protein is CASSVTFSNQPQHF.

This clonotype was counted only a few times. The chain has TRBV20-1 and TRBJ1-5; the D is unclear. Germline V gives CDR1 DFQATT, CDR2 SNEGSKA (reference sequence). V dropped 3 bases and J dropped 3 bases, with 15 bases sitting between them. The length of the CDR3 is 15 residues. The CDR3 reads CSASRNKGSNQPQHF. The CDR3 DNA sequence: TGCAGTGCTAGCCGCAACAAGGGTTCCAATCAGCCCCAGCATTTT.

J is TRBJ1-4 and V is TRBV4-1; D not certain. Trimming removed 4 bases at V and 4 bases at J, with 7 bases between. CDR3 length: 13 residues. CDR1 is MGHRA and CDR2 is YSYEKL in the germline V gene. CDR3 protein: CASSPLINEKLFF. The CDR3 DNA is TGCGCCAGCAGCCCACTGATTAATGAAAAACTGTTTTTT.

The table lists this clonotype with a few counts. The rearrangement uses TRBV12-3 or TRBV12-4 and TRBJ2-4, with a possible D match to TRBD1 (6 bases). The CDR3 covers 15 residues. V gave up 5 bases and J gave up 7 bases, with 18 bases separating them. CDR3 DNA sequence: TGTGCCAGCAGTCCGAGGTCACCGGACAGTAACATTCAGTACTTC. Residues: CASSPRSPDSNIQYF.

V and J are TRBV7-2 and TRBJ2-3; 7 bases are a match to TRBD2. V lost 5 bases and J lost 4; bases outside the gene matches: 9. The CDR3 is 15 amino acids. The germline gives CDR1 SGHTA, CDR2 FQGNSA. For the CDR3, the DNA is TGTGCCAGCAGCGGGCTAGCGGCCCCCCCAGATACGCAGTATTTT. This translates into CASSGLAAPPDTQYF. Drawing the rest from reference TRBV7-2 and TRBJ2-3, the complete variable domain is GAGVSQSPSNKVTEKGKDVELRCDPISGHTALYWYRQSLGQGLEFLIYFQGNSAPDKSGLPSDRFSAERTGGSVSTLTIQRTQQEDSAVYLCASSGLAAPPDTQYFGPGTRLTVL.

The table lists this clonotype with a few counts. The rearrangement links TRBV11-2 to TRBJ2-1; the match to TRBD2 covers 13 bases. V lost 1 base, J lost 5 bases, and 8 bases stayed unmatched. The CDR3 is 18 amino acids. Germline V gene sequence: CDR1 SGHAT, CDR2 FQNNGV. CDR3 protein: CASSLVGLAGRRDNEQFF. In DNA, the CDR3 is TGTGCCAGCAGCTTAGTGGGACTAGCGGGGCGGAGGGACAATGAGCAGTTCTTC.

This clonotype has only a few counts. The rearrangement uses TRBV12-3 or TRBV12-4 and TRBJ2-7; 9 bases are shared with TRBD1. After removal of 5 bases from V and 2 bases from J, the junction contained 7 bases not matched to a gene. The CDR3 runs 15 residues. The CDR3 loop is CASSAGTGFPYEQYF. CDR3 bases: TGTGCCAGCAGTGCCGGGACAGGGTTTCCCTACGAGCAGTACTTC.

This clonotype was seen many times. The chain recombines TRBV5-1 with TRBJ2-7, with D possibly matching TRBD2 (5 bases). The germline V gene has CDR1 SGHRS and CDR2 YFSETQ. The CDR3 covers 14 residues. The ends were cut back, 2 bases at V and 0 bases at J, with 9 bases in the middle. CDR3 nucleotide sequence: TGCGCCAGCAGCTTAACGGAGGCCTCCTACGAGCAGTACTTC. It specifies CASSLTEASYEQYF.

This clonotype was seen only a few times. CDR3 coding DNA: TGTGCCAGCAGTGAACGGTCAGGGATTATAAATGAGCAGTTCTTC. Protein product: CASSERSGIINEQFF. The rearrangement uses TRBV2 and TRBJ2-1; D is perhaps TRBD1 (5 bases). The germline V gene encodes CDR1 SNHLY and CDR2 FYNNEI. V lost 2 bases and J lost 7, with 15 bases in between. This CDR3 has 15 amino acids.

The rearrangement uses TRBV5-6 and TRBJ2-2; D perhaps matches TRBD1 (6 bases). Germline-derived CDR1 and CDR2 are SGHDT and YYEEEE. The germline V and J ends were trimmed by 4 bases and 6 bases, with 10 bases remaining between them. The CDR3 extends over 13 amino acids. CDR3 protein: CASSQPGAGELFF. Written as DNA, the CDR3 is TGTGCCAGCAGCCAACCAGGGGCCGGGGAGCTGTTTTTT. Full variable domain (outside the CDR3, taken from reference TRBV5-6 and TRBJ2-2): DAGVTQSPTHLIKTRGQQVTLRCSPKSGHDTVSWYQQALGQGPQFIFQYYEEEERQRGNFPDRFSGHQFPNYSSELNVNALLLGDSALYLCASSQPGAGELFFGEGSRLTVL.

In its sample, this clonotype was seen a few times. The chain combines TRBV19 with TRBJ1-1, with D maybe TRBD1 (5 bases). Germline V lookup: CDR1 LNHDA, CDR2 SQIVND (reference sequence). The CDR3 sequence is 12 residues long. Trimming stripped 10 bases from V and 1 base from J, with 10 bases between. CDR3 in amino acids: CATRDGNTEAFF. The CDR3 region has the DNA TGTGCCACCCGGGACGGGAACACTGAAGCTTTCTTT.

The rearrangement uses TRBV7-2 and TRBJ1-5, with D unresolved. CDR1 and CDR2 (germline): SGHTA, FQGNSA. Trimming stripped 4 bases from V and 4 bases from J, with 8 bases between. The CDR3 has 13 residues. CDR3 in DNA: TGTGCCAGCAGCTGGCGGCCTAATCAGCCCCAGCATTTT. Translation gives CASSWRPNQPQHF.

The CDR3 protein is CASRPTRSEAFF. Here the CDR3 DNA reads TGTGCCAGTAGGCCTACGCGGTCTGAAGCTTTCTTT. V is TRBV19 and J is TRBJ1-1, with D uncertain. The V end lost 6 bases, the J end lost 6 bases, and 11 bases lay between the germline ends. This CDR3 is built from 12 residues. Germline values: CDR1 LNHDA, CDR2 SQIVND (reference sequence).